A single sample is the source of the 11 T cell receptor beta chains below, sequenced in a study of CD4 T cells in relation to SARS-CoV-2 and coronaviruses. Before the COVID-19 pandemic, during about 2010-2018, CD4+ T cells were taken from unexposed donors. Clones were read by immunoSEQ multiplex PCR, and TCRdb kept only the in-frame ones, dropping some. The sample has 55,000 to 75,000 clones; around 87% are singletons. Source material: memory CD4+ T cells from PBMCs. These receptors were taken from a human donor in good health.

This chain connects TRBV5-1 to TRBJ1-4; 7 nucleotides match TRBD1. The CDR3 loop spans 14 amino acids. Germline V gene sequence: CDR1 SGHRS, CDR2 YFSETQ. The V gene end was trimmed by 0 bases and the J gene end by 7 bases; junction bases not matched to a gene: 3. The CDR3 here is CASSLEGGGEKLFF. The CDR3 nucleotides read TGCGCCAGCAGCTTGGAAGGGGGCGGTGAAAAACTGTTTTTT.

The V and J genes are TRBV10-2 and TRBJ2-3, with D unresolved. The CDR3 sequence is 14 residues long. Germline V lookup: CDR1 WSHSY, CDR2 SAAADI. V was pared by 5 bases and J by 2 bases, with 11 bases between. CDR3: CASSRSRLTDTQYF. In DNA, the CDR3 is TGCGCCAGCAGTCGGAGCCGCCTCACAGATACGCAGTATTTT.

The V call is TRBV27, the J call TRBJ1-4; D remains unclear. The CDR3 runs 15 residues. From germline, CDR1 is MNHEY and CDR2 SMNVEV (reference sequence). Trimming cost V 5 bases and J 2 bases, with 12 bases left between them. The CDR3 DNA is TGTGCCAGCAGTCTAAGCCTGGGTACTAATGAAAAACTGTTTTTT. Translated, it gives CASSLSLGTNEKLFF.

The gene calls are TRBV5-4 and TRBJ1-1; 7 bases map to TRBD1. This CDR3 contains 15 residues. The V gene's germline CDR1 is SGHNT and CDR2 YYREEE (reference sequence). V gave up 4 bases and J gave up 5 bases; unmatched junction bases: 11. The CDR3 coding sequence is TGTGCCAGCAGCAGGCCACAGGGGAGTTGGACTGAAGCTTTCTTT. Translation gives CASSRPQGSWTEAFF. The full variable domain, its missing parts supplied by reference TRBV5-4 and TRBJ1-1, is ETGVTQSPTHLIKTRGQQVTLRCSSQSGHNTVSWYQQALGQGPQFIFQYYREEENGRGNFPPRFSGLQFPNYSSELNVNALELDDSALYLCASSRPQGSWTEAFFGQGTRLTVV.

The J gene is TRBJ1-2, the V gene TRBV28; D is uncertain. This CDR3 region has 17 residues. Germline V gene lookup returns CDR1 MDHEN and CDR2 SYDVKM. V gave up 6 bases and J gave up 1 base, with 21 bases separating them. In DNA form, the CDR3 reads TGTGCCAGCAGACCGTATGGATTCCCGGTAAATAACTATGGCTACACCTTC. Encoded protein: CASRPYGFPVNNYGYTF.

A remark on this clone: The same CDR3 arises from other DNA sequences in this sample as well. This chain links TRBV12-3 or TRBV12-4 with TRBJ2-3; D is undetermined. V was trimmed by 0 bases and J by 1 base, leaving 2 bases between them. The CDR3 length is 13 residues. CDR3 DNA: TGTGCCAGCAGTTTAGCTGGCACAGATACGCAGTATTTT. Protein: CASSLAGTDTQYF.

This clone has a handful of counts. The gene calls are TRBV4-3 and TRBJ2-2; D is perhaps TRBD2 (7 bases). The CDR3 covers 17 residues. Germline assignment: CDR1 LGHNA and CDR2 YSLEER. The V and J ends lost 0 bases and 2 bases respectively, with 13 bases between them. The CDR3 protein is CASSQDLAGANTGELFF. In nucleotides, the CDR3 is TGCGCCAGCAGCCAAGATCTCGCGGGGGCCAACACCGGGGAGCTGTTTTTT.

The chain carries TRBV7-3 and TRBJ2-6; 7 bases align to TRBD2. V gave up 5 bases and J gave up 0 bases; unmatched junction bases: 1. Germline CDR1 and CDR2: SGHTA and FQGTGA. This CDR3 region has 15 residues. As DNA, the CDR3 is TGTGCCAGCAGCCGGACTAGCTCTGGGGCCAACGTCCTGACTTTC. Translating it yields CASSRTSSGANVLTF.

The chain has TRBV6-1 and TRBJ2-2; no clear D gene. Germline V CDR1 and CDR2: MNHNS, SASEGT. Trimming cost V 6 bases and J 6 bases, with 11 bases left between them. The CDR3 length is 13 residues. In DNA, the CDR3 is TGTGCCAGCAGCCCCAGTGATGCCGGGGAGCTGTTTTTT. Protein sequence: CASSPSDAGELFF.

The chain combines TRBV20-1 with TRBJ1-2; D call uncertain. The V end lost 4 bases, the J end lost 1 base, and 4 bases lay between the germline ends. This CDR3 spans 11 amino acids. In germline, CDR1 is DFQATT, CDR2 SNEGSKA (reference sequence). The CDR3: CSATDNYGYTF. CDR3 nucleotides: TGCAGTGCTACGGATAACTATGGCTACACCTTC.

The chain is built from TRBV5-1 and TRBJ2-7; D might be TRBD1 (6 bases). This CDR3 has 13 residues. Trimming shortened V by 1 base and J by 2 bases, and 7 bases separated the two germline ends. Germline V CDR1 and CDR2: SGHRS, YFSETQ. CDR3 DNA: TGCGCCAGCAGCTTGCAGGGGACCTACGAGCAGTACTTC. This gives the protein CASSLQGTYEQYF.